Listed below are T cell receptor beta chains from one sample, sequenced in a study of early T cells in non-severe SARS-CoV-2 infection. TCRdb itself ran the 5' RACE reads through MiXCR, one entry per CDR3 protein. This table holds tens of thousands of distinct CDR3 sequences, 4.5% to 7% found once. The source material was whole blood. These receptors came from an adult who was a healthcare worker with PCR-confirmed SARS-CoV-2 infection or an uninfected control (not recorded which). Each CDR3 is given with its conserved first and last residue. Expanded clones get a size class; other rows say once, few or many, or leave the size out.

TRBV15	many	CATRSAGGPNTGELFF
TRBV16	medium-sized	CASSQSILGNQPQHF
TRBV3-1	-	CASSQVGRTPIGNEQFF
TRBV20-1	many	CSARGLARDNEQFF
TRBV19	many	CASRYSNQPQHF
TRBV20-1	many	CSARQGYQPQHF
TRBV20-1	many	CSARSLGTEAFF
TRBV7-2	many	CASSASGGARTGELFF
TRBV12-3/TRBV12-4	many	CASSRTVAGLETQYF
TRBV7-2	few	CASSLDSNQPQHF
TRBV3-1	many	CASSLLDEQYF
TRBV18	many	CASSPYPQANTEAFF
TRBV10-3	-	CAISVGAADTQYF
TRBV7-9	many	CASSLAAGLAGVADTQYF
TRBV27	many	CASSLSRARVKNTEAFF
TRBV29-1	many	CSVNLANNEQFF
TRBV6-2/TRBV6-3	many	CASSSTPRTGTETQYF
TRBV10-3	many	CAISESSGRRVEQFF
TRBV27	-	CASSLLSRGTNEKLFF
TRBV29-1	many	CSVPLKAQETQYF
TRBV4-3	-	CASSQATGQRLQPQHF
TRBV7-2	many	CASSLVQGEYYEQYF
TRBV4-1	many	CASSQVDLGLAGSEQFF
TRBV29-1	many	CSARTGYEQYF
TRBV5-5	many	CASSPKTGGGQPQHF
TRBV19	few	CASSTTGPGGDEQYF
TRBV12-3/TRBV12-4	-	CASSFWGISKNIQYF
TRBV20-1	many	CSAMADPRADTQYF
TRBV7-6	few	CASSPQGSVGTDTQYF
TRBV7-9	few	CATSGDYITGELFF
TRBV24-1	few	CATSDQGAEAFF
TRBV7-6	few	CASSRGGGSTINEKLFF
TRBV6-1	-	CASSSGTGVNNSPLHF
TRBV12-3/TRBV12-4	many	CASNKRGGPHEQFF
TRBV29-1	many	CSAPQGAGSDTQYF
TRBV3-1	few	CASSPRWTGGREQYF
TRBV7-2	-	CASSFSGGQGYNEQFF
TRBV7-9	-	CASSLLSGTGADYGYTF
TRBV2	many	CASSDQTSTSYNEQFF
TRBV27	few	CASSWQGIPIDEQFF
TRBV29-1	few	CSVKGTENYGYTF